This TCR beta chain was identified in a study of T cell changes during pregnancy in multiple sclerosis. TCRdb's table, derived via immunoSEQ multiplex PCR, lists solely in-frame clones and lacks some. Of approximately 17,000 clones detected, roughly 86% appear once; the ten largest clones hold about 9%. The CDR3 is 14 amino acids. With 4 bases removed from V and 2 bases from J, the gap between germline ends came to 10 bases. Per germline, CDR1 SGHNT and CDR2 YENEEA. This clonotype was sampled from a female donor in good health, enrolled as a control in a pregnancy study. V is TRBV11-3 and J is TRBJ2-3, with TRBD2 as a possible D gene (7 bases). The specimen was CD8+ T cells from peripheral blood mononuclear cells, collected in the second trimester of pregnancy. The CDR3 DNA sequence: TGTGCCAGCAGCTCGGGGGGCCTCACAGATACGCAGTATTTT. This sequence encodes CASSSGGLTDTQYF.